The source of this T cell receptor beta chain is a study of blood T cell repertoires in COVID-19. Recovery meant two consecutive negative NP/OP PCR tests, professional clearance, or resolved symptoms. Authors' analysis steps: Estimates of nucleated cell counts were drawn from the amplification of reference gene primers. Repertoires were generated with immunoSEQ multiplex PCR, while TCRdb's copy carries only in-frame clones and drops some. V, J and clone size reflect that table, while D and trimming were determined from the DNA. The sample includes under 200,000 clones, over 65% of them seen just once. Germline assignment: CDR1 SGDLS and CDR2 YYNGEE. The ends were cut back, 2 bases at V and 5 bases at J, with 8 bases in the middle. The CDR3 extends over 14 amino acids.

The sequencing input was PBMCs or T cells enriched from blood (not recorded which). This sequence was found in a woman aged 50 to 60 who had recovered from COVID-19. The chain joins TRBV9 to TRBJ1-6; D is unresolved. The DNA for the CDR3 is TGTGCCAGCAGCGTTAGACAAGATAATTCACCCCTCCACTTT. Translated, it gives CASSVRQDNSPLHF.